One and the same sample provided the 24 T cell receptor beta chains below, sequenced in a study of blood T cell repertoires in COVID-19. The table came from immunoSEQ multiplex PCR; TCRdb's copy has only in-frame clones and leaves some out. Of fewer than 450,000 clones listed, 88% are singletons. Material for sequencing was PBMCs or T cells enriched from blood (not recorded which). The source is a woman aged 18-35 years who had recovered from COVID-19.

The rearrangement joins TRBV27 to TRBJ2-3; 9 bases are shared with TRBD2. Germline values: CDR1 MNHEY, CDR2 SMNVEV (reference sequence). Trimming at V came to 5 bases and at J to 1 base, leaving 13 bases not matched to a gene. The CDR3 length is 18 residues. The chain's CDR3 is CASSRLSGGPLGTDTQYF. CDR3 DNA: TGTGCCAGCAGTCGGCTTAGCGGGGGCCCCCTCGGCACAGATACGCAGTATTTT.

This clone was counted between two and nine times. The chain carries TRBV29-1 and TRBJ2-7; no definite D call. This CDR3 is 11 amino acids long. V was cut by 4 bases and J by 1 base, with 5 bases left in between. Germline-derived CDR1 and CDR2 are SQVTM and ANQGSEA. The CDR3 DNA reads as TGCAGCGTTGGAGGATCCTACGAGCAGTACTTC. It encodes CSVGGSYEQYF.

In this sample, this clone turned up once. J is TRBJ2-2 and V is TRBV29-1; D possibly corresponds to TRBD2 (6 bases). This CDR3 spans 15 amino acids. Germline loops: CDR1 SQVTM, CDR2 ANQGSEA. The V gene lost 0 bases and the J gene lost 3 bases, with 11 bases spanning the gap. The CDR3 DNA is TGCAGCGTTGAAGATTGGTGGGGGGACACCGGGGAGCTGTTTTTT. It yields the protein CSVEDWWGDTGELFF.

The sample holds many counts of this clone. The CDR3 bases are TGTGCCAGCAGCCAAGATAAGACATCCTCTAACTATGGCTACACCTTC. It encodes CASSQDKTSSNYGYTF. The gene calls are TRBV3-1 (or the pseudogene TRBV3-2) and TRBJ1-2, with D unresolved. With 0 bases removed from V and 0 bases from J, the gap between germline ends came to 11 bases. This CDR3 has 16 amino acids. In germline, CDR1 is LGHDT, CDR2 YNNKEL (reference sequence).

The V and J genes are TRBV12-3 or TRBV12-4 and TRBJ1-1, with a tentative D call TRBD1 (5 bases). This CDR3 contains 12 residues. Trimming stripped 8 bases from V and 2 bases from J, with 9 bases between. CDR3 protein: CASDDSNTEAFF. CDR3 DNA sequence: TGTGCCAGCGATGACAGTAACACTGAAGCTTTCTTT.

V and J are TRBV9 and TRBJ2-5; the match to TRBD2 covers 10 bases. The CDR3 loop spans 15 amino acids. Germline-derived CDR1 and CDR2 are SGDLS and YYNGEE. Losses at the gene ends were 7 bases for V and 3 bases for J; bases not matched to a gene: 9. The CDR3 sequence: CASGPSGGPEETQYF. DNA of the CDR3: TGTGCCAGCGGCCCTAGCGGGGGCCCCGAAGAGACCCAGTACTTC.

The rearrangement joins TRBV28 to TRBJ2-1; perhaps TRBD2 as D (6 bases). Trimming cost V 5 bases and J 3 bases, with 14 bases left between them. Germline CDR1 is MDHEN and CDR2 is SYDVKM. The CDR3 sequence is 15 residues long. Here the CDR3 reads CASSPQAGHYNEQFF. CDR3 DNA: TGTGCCAGCAGTCCTCAAGCGGGCCACTACAATGAGCAGTTCTTC.

For the CDR3, the DNA is TGTGCCTGGAAAAGGGGTCCGCTCCAGGGGCTCGACGGCTACACCTTC. It codes for CAWKRGPLQGLDGYTF. The chain is built from TRBV30 and TRBJ1-2, with D possibly TRBD1 on 6 matching bases. The CDR3 runs 16 residues. V shed 4 bases and J shed 8 bases, with 26 bases lying between them. CDR1 is GTSNPN, CDR2 SVGIG, per germline (reference sequence).

This clone was counted between two and nine times. The DNA for the CDR3 is TGTGCCAGCGGGTTTCATCAGGGAGGTGGCTACACCTTC. Translation: CASGFHQGGGYTF. The J gene is TRBJ1-2, the V gene TRBV9, with D tentatively TRBD1 (5 bases). There are 13 residues in the CDR3. V was cut by 7 bases and J by 7 bases, with 17 bases left in between. Germline values: CDR1 SGDLS, CDR2 YYNGEE.

The chain recombines TRBV13 with TRBJ2-5; 7 positions agree with TRBD2. The V gene end was trimmed by 2 bases and the J gene end by 5 bases; junction bases not matched to a gene: 5. This CDR3 has 14 amino acids. The germline CDR1 and CDR2 sequences are PRHDT and FYEKMQ (reference sequence). The CDR3: CASSLQRGGETQYF. The CDR3 DNA follows: TGTGCCAGCAGCTTACAGCGGGGTGGGGAGACCCAGTACTTC.

V and J are TRBV27 and TRBJ1-1; D not resolved. This CDR3 is 14 amino acids long. CDR1 is MNHEY, CDR2 SMNVEV, per germline (reference sequence). Between the trimmed V and J ends, which lost 2 bases and 3 bases, there was a span of 10 bases. The CDR3 region is CASSLGGKHTEAFF. As DNA, the CDR3 is TGTGCCAGCAGTTTAGGAGGGAAGCACACTGAAGCTTTCTTT.

CDR3 nucleotides: TGCAGCGGGCGTGGGGGAGGAGGGGCTGAAGCTTTCTTT. It is translated as CSGRGGGGAEAFF. The genes are TRBV29-1 and TRBJ1-1; tentatively, D is TRBD1 (5 bases). The CDR3 has 13 residues. Germline-derived CDR1 and CDR2 are SQVTM and ANQGSEA. V dropped 7 bases and J dropped 6 bases, with 18 bases sitting between them.

The V call is TRBV28, the J call TRBJ2-7; 10 nucleotides match TRBD2. CDR3 length equals 17 residues. CDR1 is MDHEN, CDR2 SYDVKM, per germline. V shed 6 bases and J 2 bases; nucleotides not matched to a gene: 13. CDR3 DNA: TGTGCCAGCAGAGCGGAGCGGGGGGGCCGAAATCCCTACGAGCAGTACTTC. Translating gives CASRAERGGRNPYEQYF.

The CDR3: CASSQSSQGRPSNYGYTF. CDR3 DNA: TGCGCCAGCAGCCAATCGAGCCAGGGTCGGCCCAGTAACTATGGCTACACCTTC. The chain is built from TRBV4-3 and TRBJ1-2, with D possibly matching TRBD1 (5 bases). Germline CDR1 and CDR2: LGHNA and YSLEER. The CDR3 length is 18 residues. V lost 2 bases, J lost 1 base, and 20 bases lay in between.

The CDR3 sequence: CASSRGTGGSSYNSPLHF. CDR3 DNA: TGTGCCAGTAGTCGGGGTACAGGAGGGAGCTCCTATAATTCACCCCTCCACTTT. The rearrangement uses TRBV19 and TRBJ1-6; D may be TRBD1 (5 bases). Germline V gives CDR1 LNHDA, CDR2 SQIVND (reference sequence). V was cut by 5 bases and J by 0 bases, with 17 bases left in between. This CDR3 has 18 residues.

V usage is TRBV29-1 and J usage is TRBJ2-5; TRBD1 matches at 7 bases. After removal of 7 bases from V and 2 bases from J, the junction contained 4 bases not matched to a gene. The CDR3 extends over 12 amino acids. In germline, CDR1 is SQVTM, CDR2 ANQGSEA. The CDR3 sequence is CSGKGQQETQYF. The CDR3 DNA is TGCAGCGGCAAGGGACAGCAAGAGACCCAGTACTTC.

The chain uses TRBV4-1 and TRBJ2-7; 13 bases fit TRBD2. With V trimmed by 4 bases and J by 4 bases, 13 bases remained unmatched. From germline, CDR1 is MGHRA and CDR2 YSYEKL. The CDR3 length is 18 residues. CDR3 region: CASSPLPQLAGGPYEQYF. Written as DNA, the CDR3 is TGCGCCAGCAGCCCTCTCCCCCAACTAGCGGGGGGGCCTTACGAGCAGTACTTC.

The gene calls are TRBV7-2 and TRBJ1-2; 8 bases fit TRBD1. After removal of 5 bases from V and 8 bases from J, the junction contained 10 bases not matched to a gene. The CDR3 is 14 amino acids. Germline CDR1 SGHTA, CDR2 FQGNSA. The DNA for the CDR3 is TGTGCCAGCAGCCCGGGACAGGTCCGCGCCGGCTACACCTTC. Translating gives CASSPGQVRAGYTF.

The genes are TRBV5-1 and TRBJ1-5; TRBD1 matches at 10 bases. V was pared by 4 bases and J by 6 bases, with 7 bases of the junction left unmatched. Germline CDR1 and CDR2: SGHRS and YFSETQ. This CDR3 is 15 amino acids long. DNA of the CDR3: TGCGCCAGCAGCACAGGGACAGGGGTGGGTCAGCCCCAGCATTTT. Its translation: CASSTGTGVGQPQHF.

A single count supports this clone. This chain uses TRBV5-4 with TRBJ1-4; no definite D call. The CDR3 extends over 15 amino acids. Germline CDR1 reads SGHNT; CDR2 reads YYREEE (reference sequence). Trimming removed 4 bases from V and 1 base from J, with 11 bases in between. DNA for the CDR3: TGTGCCAGCAGCCTCATCGGGGAAACTAATGAAAAACTGTTTTTT. Translated, it gives CASSLIGETNEKLFF. Complete variable domain (other parts from reference TRBV5-4 and TRBJ1-4): ETGVTQSPTHLIKTRGQQVTLRCSSQSGHNTVSWYQQALGQGPQFIFQYYREEENGRGNFPPRFSGLQFPNYSSELNVNALELDDSALYLCASSLIGETNEKLFFGSGTQLSVL.

The gene calls are TRBV5-5 and TRBJ2-5; tentatively, D is TRBD1 (5 bases). Germline V lookup: CDR1 SGHKS, CDR2 YYEKEE (reference sequence). Deletions cut 3 bases from V and 5 bases from J, with 20 bases between. This CDR3 comprises 16 residues. The CDR3 region is CASSSSRAGLGETQYF. In DNA, the CDR3 is TGTGCCAGCAGCTCTTCTAGGGCAGGGTTGGGGGAGACCCAGTACTTC.

This clone showed up just once. The V gene is TRBV6-4, the J gene TRBJ1-5; D is possibly TRBD1 (5 bases). The V gene's germline CDR1 is MRHNA and CDR2 SNTAGT. V lost 4 bases to trimming and J lost 3 bases, with 13 bases between them. This CDR3 contains 15 residues. This chain's CDR3 is CASSATPGDNQPQHF. The CDR3 nucleotides read TGTGCCAGCAGTGCAACCCCGGGGGACAATCAGCCCCAGCATTTT.

The chain carries TRBV7-2 and TRBJ2-7, with unresolved D. The CDR3 has 17 amino acids. Germline assignment: CDR1 SGHTA and CDR2 FQGNSA. Trimming removed 5 bases at V and 6 bases at J, with 26 bases between. CDR3: CASSPVPPPLPGREQYF. The CDR3, as DNA: TGTGCCAGCAGCCCCGTCCCCCCTCCGCTCCCTGGCCGCGAGCAGTACTTC.

V gene TRBV30 combines with J gene TRBJ1-1, with a weak D call TRBD1 (5 bases). V shed 0 bases and J shed 4 bases, with 9 bases lying between them. The CDR3 spans 13 residues. Germline CDR1 GTSNPN, CDR2 SVGIG (reference sequence). As DNA, the CDR3 is TGTGCCTGGAGTGTATCAGGGCGCACTGAAGCTTTCTTT. This gives the protein CAWSVSGRTEAFF. Variable domain in full (rest from reference TRBV30 and TRBJ1-1): SQTIHQWPATLVQPVGSPLSLECTVEGTSNPNLYWYRQAAGRGLQLLFYSVGIGQISSEVPQNLSASRPQDRQFILSSKKLLLSDSGFYLCAWSVSGRTEAFFGQGTRLTVV.